This T cell receptor beta chain was retrieved from a study of T and B cells in COVID-19 patients. TRB rearrangements were amplified by multiplex PCR with BIOMED2 TRB-A/B primers. TCRdb re-analysed the multiplex PCR reads in MiXCR, keeping a single row per CDR3 protein. The sample has approximately 11,000 distinct CDR3 sequences, 30% seen once. On this clonotype itself: Its antigen is still unknown. The junction differs from germline at one of its ends, possibly a read error.

Blood genomic DNA input for TRB amplification was roughly 250-550 ng. Germline V gene sequence: CDR1 LNHDA, CDR2 SQIVND (reference sequence). The CDR3 loop spans 11 amino acids. Study results and caveats: Highly clonal in active COVID-19, TRB repertoires exceeded healthy-donor diversity and richness at recovery.

This sequence originates from a human donor with active COVID-19. Source material: blood. The rearrangement uses TRBV19 and TRBJ2-7, with D perhaps being TRBD1 or TRBD2 (5 bases each). The CDR3 bases are TGTGCCAGTAGAAAAGGGGACGAGCAGTACTTT. It is translated as CASRKGDEQYF.